This T cell receptor beta chain was found in a study of shared clonotypes between healthy human individuals. Germline loops: CDR1 MNHNS, CDR2 SASEGT. Trimming took off 7 bases at V and 3 bases at J, with 9 bases between the two ends. This CDR3 is built from 12 residues. Generated by immunoSEQ multiplex PCR, the TCRdb table keeps only in-frame clones and is missing some. The table shows some 660,000 clones, with around three quarters occurring only once. To note about this clone: What it recognizes is unknown.

Study-level results: Larger richness was generally estimated for naive than memory subsets.

The chain links TRBV6-1 to TRBJ1-2; unclear D gene. The origin of this receptor is a young woman in good health. The sample consisted of memory CD4+ T cells sorted from blood. Subset denoted: CD45RA-negative fraction. The CDR3 sequence: CASTPLDYGYTF. In DNA, the CDR3 is TGTGCCAGCACACCATTAGACTATGGCTACACCTTC.